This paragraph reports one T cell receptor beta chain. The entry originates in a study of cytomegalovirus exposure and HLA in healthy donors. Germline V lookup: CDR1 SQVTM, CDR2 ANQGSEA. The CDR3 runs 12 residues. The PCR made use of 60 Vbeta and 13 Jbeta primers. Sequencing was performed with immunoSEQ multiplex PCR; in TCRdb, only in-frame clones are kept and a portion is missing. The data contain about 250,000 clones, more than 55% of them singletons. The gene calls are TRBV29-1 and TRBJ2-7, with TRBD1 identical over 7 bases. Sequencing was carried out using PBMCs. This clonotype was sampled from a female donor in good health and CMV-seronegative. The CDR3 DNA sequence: TGCAGTGCACAGGGGTCAGTTGGGGAGCAGTACTTC. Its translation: CSAQGSVGEQYF.